This TCR beta chain derives from a study of cytomegalovirus exposure and HLA in healthy donors. Study observations and caveats: In vitro confirmation showed a few CMV-associated chains to be CMV antigen specific. Donor immune exposure was known only as CMV serostatus. Productive rates of about 87% or about 30% were seen for most TCR beta V segments in an earlier analysis. Reported findings show TCR beta sequences accurately forecast HLA-A and HLA-B alleles in most subjects.

Primers for the PCR totalled 60 Vbeta and 13 Jbeta. Sequencing used immunoSEQ multiplex PCR; TCRdb keeps in-frame clones, though not all of them. The sample records about 190,000 clones, 60% to 80% being singletons. The germline V and J ends were trimmed by 6 bases and 3 bases, with 11 bases remaining between them. The CDR3 totals 13 residues. Germline assignment: CDR1 MNHEY and CDR2 SMNVEV (reference sequence). Note on this clone: Its antigen is unidentified.

Sequencing was performed on PBMCs. This clonotype originated in a woman in her thirties in good health and CMV-seropositive. The chain carries TRBV27 and TRBJ1-1; no firm D call. In nucleotides, the CDR3 is TGTGCCAGCAGGCTACAGAGGGACACTGAAGCTTTCTTT. This gives the protein CASRLQRDTEAFF.